This T cell receptor (beta chain) appears in the sequencing data of a study of identical twins. Study-level results: While abundant cord blood beta clonotypes carried fewer insertions, memory repertoires showed no such pattern. Because invariant MAIT and iNKT cells could be present, zero-insertion analyses could be partly confounded.

Donors uniformly comprised healthy Caucasians. Unique molecular identifiers were present on the cDNA, which also gained a universal primer site by template switching. MiXCR was run by TCRdb on the 5' RACE reads, yielding one entry per CDR3 protein. The top ten clones hold 0.45% to 0.5% of a sample with around 490,000 distinct CDR3 sequences, about a fifth of them seen once. Remarks on this clonotype: Its antigen is unknown.

After removal of 4 bases from V and 0 bases from J, the junction contained 4 bases not matched to a gene. The germline V gene has CDR1 SGHKS and CDR2 YYEKEE (reference sequence). This CDR3 comprises 15 residues. The same data also went into a second study, on yellow fever vaccine responses in identical twins.

The clonotype was recovered from a woman younger than 30 in good health. The V call is TRBV5-5, the J call TRBJ1-5, with 7 bases matching TRBD1. The sample consisted of CD4+ T cells sorted from blood. CDR3 in amino acids: CASSGDRGSNQPQHF. The CDR3 region has the DNA TGTGCCAGCAGCGGGGACAGAGGTAGCAATCAGCCCCAGCATTTT.